This record covers a single TCR beta chain. Data came from immunoSEQ multiplex PCR; TCRdb stores just in-frame clones and leaves some out. The repertoire has over 110,000 clones, about nine tenths of them found once; the top ten carry approximately 10%. The data were taken from a study of control samples from healthy donors and cancer patients. V dropped 4 bases and J dropped 6; count of bases not matched to a gene: 6. CDR3 length equals 14 residues. Germline values: CDR1 SEHNR, CDR2 FQNEAQ (reference sequence). The TCR sequence derives from a man aged 25-40 years in good health. Sequenced sample: blood. The V and J genes are TRBV7-9 and TRBJ2-5, with 9 bases fitting TRBD1. The CDR3 region has the DNA TGTGCCAGCAGCTCAAACAGGGGGCAAAAGACCCAGTACTTC. This encodes CASSSNRGQKTQYF.